Following are 27 T cell receptor beta chains from one sample sequenced in a study of blood T cell repertoires in COVID-19. Sequenced by immunoSEQ multiplex PCR; TCRdb stores in-frame clones only, minus some. The table has about 43,000 clones, 87% seen once. Material: peripheral blood. These TCRs come from a man aged 35-49 years with COVID-19, enrolled during active disease.

This sequence joins TRBV19 and TRBJ2-6; D is perhaps TRBD1 (5 bases). Trimming left V 7 bases short and J 4 bases short, with 20 bases between. Germline V gives CDR1 LNHDA, CDR2 SQIVND (reference sequence). CDR3 length equals 17 residues. The CDR3 sequence is CASTPQGWVGGANVLTF. The DNA of the CDR3 is TGTGCCAGTACCCCCCAGGGATGGGTTGGAGGGGCCAACGTCCTGACTTTC. Complete variable domain (other parts from reference TRBV19 and TRBJ2-6): DGGITQSPKYLFRKEGQNVTLSCEQNLNHDAMYWYRQDPGQGLRLIYYSQIVNDFQKGDIAEGYSVSREKKESFPLTVTSAQKNPTAFYLCASTPQGWVGGANVLTFGAGSRLTVL.

The chain carries TRBV2 and TRBJ2-1, with D tentatively TRBD1 (5 bases). Germline-derived CDR1 and CDR2 are SNHLY and FYNNEI. Trimming removed 6 bases at V and 9 bases at J, with 9 bases between. This CDR3 comprises 11 residues. CDR3 region: CASRLRAEQFF. The CDR3 DNA sequence: TGTGCCAGCAGGCTCAGGGCTGAGCAGTTCTTC.

The gene calls are TRBV18 and TRBJ2-5, with a weak D call TRBD2 (6 bases). Trimming removed 0 bases at V and 4 bases at J, with 21 bases between. The length of the CDR3 is 18 residues. The V gene's germline CDR1 is KGHSH and CDR2 LQKENI. The CDR3 DNA reads as TGTGCCAGCTCACCACCGGAGGTGGGCGGGGCAACCGCAGAGACCCAGTACTTC. This sequence encodes CASSPPEVGGATAETQYF.

The V gene is TRBV7-9, the J gene TRBJ2-7; 11 bases match TRBD2. The CDR3 spans 16 residues. In germline, CDR1 is SEHNR, CDR2 FQNEAQ (reference sequence). Unmatched junction bases numbered 11, after V lost 6 bases and J lost 4 bases. DNA for the CDR3: TGTGCCAGCAGGGGTGCGGGACTAGCGGCTGAATACGAGCAGTACTTC. Amino acid sequence: CASRGAGLAAEYEQYF.

The rearrangement joins TRBV5-6 to TRBJ1-2; perhaps TRBD1 as D (5 bases). V was shortened by 0 bases and J by 4 bases, with 7 bases between the two germline ends. CDR1 is SGHDT and CDR2 is YYEEEE in the germline V gene. The CDR3 loop spans 13 amino acids. The CDR3 region is CASSLGRAYGYTF. In nucleotides, the CDR3 is TGTGCCAGCAGCTTGGGCAGGGCCTATGGCTACACCTTC.

This clone was counted a few times. The V and J genes are TRBV4-1 and TRBJ2-7, with 7 nucleotides matching TRBD1. CDR1 is MGHRA, CDR2 YSYEKL, per germline. V trimming: 4 bases; J trimming: 1 base; junction bases outside the gene matches: 13. The CDR3 contains 17 residues. The chain's CDR3 is CASSPRQGLRESYEQYF. CDR3 bases: TGCGCCAGCAGCCCCCGACAGGGTCTGAGGGAGTCCTACGAGCAGTACTTC.

A few counts support this clone. This rearrangement joins TRBV18 to TRBJ1-2, with D tentatively TRBD1 (6 bases). Germline V lookup: CDR1 KGHSH, CDR2 LQKENI. The V end lost 3 bases, the J end lost 2 bases, and 13 bases lay between the germline ends. The CDR3 runs 15 residues. CDR3 protein: CASSPGQGPNYGYTF. DNA of the CDR3: TGTGCCAGCTCACCGGGGCAGGGGCCAAACTATGGCTACACCTTC.

This clone was observed a handful of times. This rearrangement joins TRBV28 to TRBJ1-5, with D possibly being TRBD1 (5 bases). This CDR3 has 13 residues. The V and J ends lost 6 bases and 3 bases respectively, with 9 bases between them. Germline values: CDR1 MDHEN, CDR2 SYDVKM. Written as DNA, the CDR3 is TGTGCCAGCAGCCAGGGCAACAATCAGCCCCAGCATTTT. Protein sequence: CASSQGNNQPQHF.

This clone was detected a few times. The chain is built from TRBV7-9 and TRBJ1-2; D may be TRBD1 (5 bases). The CDR3 consists of 14 residues. Germline V CDR1 and CDR2: SEHNR, FQNEAQ (reference sequence). V shed 0 bases and J shed 6 bases, with 11 bases lying between them. The CDR3 sequence: CASSLAWQGDGYTF. The CDR3 nucleotides read TGTGCCAGCAGCTTAGCGTGGCAGGGTGATGGCTACACCTTC. The variable domain in full, with the rest retrieved from reference TRBV7-9 and TRBJ1-2, is DTGVSQNPRHKITKRGQNVTFRCDPISEHNRLYWYRQTLGQGPEFLTYFQNEAQLEKSRLLSDRFSAERPKGSFSTLEIQRTEQGDSAMYLCASSLAWQGDGYTFGSGTRLTVV.

The gene calls are TRBV20-1 and TRBJ1-5; TRBD1 matches at 7 bases. Germline V gene lookup returns CDR1 DFQATT and CDR2 SNEGSKA (reference sequence). The CDR3 covers 15 residues. Germline trimming cut 3 bases from V and 3 bases from J; bases unmatched to any gene: 8. The CDR3 here is CSASIHRGNNQPQHF. The CDR3 DNA reads TGCAGTGCTAGTATTCACAGGGGTAACAATCAGCCCCAGCATTTT.

The chain recombines TRBV9 with TRBJ2-2; weak D call: TRBD1 (5 bases). CDR3 length: 15 amino acids. Germline V gene sequence: CDR1 SGDLS, CDR2 YYNGEE. The V gene lost 4 bases and the J gene lost 1 base, with 11 bases spanning the gap. CDR3 bases: TGTGCCAGCAGCCAGGGTTTGGGGAACACCGGGGAGCTGTTTTTT. As protein: CASSQGLGNTGELFF.

The V call is TRBV7-9, the J call TRBJ2-2; the match to TRBD1 covers 8 bases. Germline lookup yields CDR1 SEHNR and CDR2 FQNEAQ (reference sequence). The CDR3 sequence is 16 residues long. V trimming: 5 bases; J trimming: 0 bases; junction bases outside the gene matches: 5. For the CDR3, the DNA is TGTGCCAGCAGCCCAACACAGGGGGCGAACACCGGGGAGCTGTTTTTT. Translated: CASSPTQGANTGELFF. Full variable domain (remainder filled in from reference TRBV7-9 and TRBJ2-2): DTGVSQNPRHKITKRGQNVTFRCDPISEHNRLYWYRQTLGQGPEFLTYFQNEAQLEKSRLLSDRFSAERPKGSFSTLEIQRTEQGDSAMYLCASSPTQGANTGELFFGEGSRLTVL.

The chain has TRBV5-4 and TRBJ1-2; a weak D match, TRBD1 (6 bases). The CDR3 sequence is 14 residues long. V was shortened by 5 bases and J by 0 bases, with 11 bases between the two germline ends. The germline V gene has CDR1 SGHNT and CDR2 YYREEE (reference sequence). The CDR3 reads CASSRDMANYGYTF. CDR3 DNA: TGTGCCAGCAGTCGGGACATGGCTAACTATGGCTACACCTTC.

The chain recombines TRBV20-1 with TRBJ2-1, with 11 bases identical to TRBD2. The CDR3 spans 14 residues. V lost 3 bases and J lost 3; bases outside the gene matches: 1. Germline CDR1 reads DFQATT; CDR2 reads SNEGSKA (reference sequence). CDR3 loop: CSASGLAGYNEQFF. In DNA, the CDR3 is TGCAGTGCTAGTGGACTAGCGGGCTACAATGAGCAGTTCTTC.

The J gene is TRBJ1-2, the V gene TRBV5-1; possible D gene TRBD1, 6 bases. The CDR3 covers 18 residues. Germline CDR1 SGHRS, CDR2 YFSETQ. Trimming stripped 0 bases from V and 1 base from J, with 19 bases between. The CDR3 DNA reads TGCGCCAGCAGCTTGGGGGGACACGGCGACCATCTTAACTATGGCTACACCTTC. It yields the protein CASSLGGHGDHLNYGYTF.

The V call is TRBV27, the J call TRBJ1-2; a possible D gene is TRBD1 (6 bases). V was trimmed by 6 bases and J by 2 bases, leaving 13 bases between them. The CDR3 sequence is 14 residues long. Germline V CDR1 and CDR2: MNHEY, SMNVEV (reference sequence). The CDR3 spells CASRGAGANYGYTF. The DNA for the CDR3 is TGTGCCAGCAGGGGAGCAGGGGCGAACTATGGCTACACCTTC.

The chain recombines TRBV7-8 with TRBJ1-5; the match to TRBD1 covers 11 bases. The V gene's germline CDR1 is SGHVS and CDR2 FQNEAQ. There are 16 residues in the CDR3. V lost 6 bases, J lost 3 bases, and 7 bases stayed unmatched. The CDR3 region is CASSQGTGGTNQPQHF. The DNA of the CDR3 is TGTGCCAGCAGTCAGGGGACAGGGGGGACCAATCAGCCCCAGCATTTT.

This rearrangement joins TRBV18 to TRBJ2-4, with D uncertain. This CDR3 region has 16 residues. Germline CDR1 reads KGHSH; CDR2 reads LQKENI. Deletions cut 5 bases from V and 6 bases from J, with 20 bases between. The CDR3 reads CASSTQVGHRGNIQYF. CDR3 DNA sequence: TGTGCCAGCTCAACCCAGGTAGGCCATCGTGGAAACATTCAGTACTTC.

The V and J genes are TRBV28 and TRBJ2-1, with TRBD2 as a possible D gene (5 bases). CDR1 is MDHEN and CDR2 is SYDVKM in the germline V gene. V lost 8 bases to trimming and J lost 10 bases, with 24 bases between them. There are 15 residues in the CDR3. Written as DNA, the CDR3 is TGTGCCAGCGAAAAACCCGAAGGGTTAGGAGGCGAGCAGTTCTTC. Residues: CASEKPEGLGGEQFF. The full variable domain, its missing parts supplied by reference TRBV28 and TRBJ2-1, is DVKVTQSSRYLVKRTGEKVFLECVQDMDHENMFWYRQDPGLGLRLIYFSYDVKMKEKGDIPEGYSVSREKKERFSLILESASTNQTSMYLCASEKPEGLGGEQFFGPGTRLTVL.

The chain joins TRBV30 to TRBJ2-2, with 10 nucleotides matching TRBD2. CDR1 and CDR2 from the germline V gene are GTSNPN and SVGIG (reference sequence). The CDR3 is 16 residues long. Losses at the gene ends were 5 bases for V and 1 base for J; bases not matched to a gene: 7. The CDR3 bases are TGTGCCTGGTTGAGCGGGAGGGCCTTGAACACCGGGGAGCTGTTTTTT. This encodes CAWLSGRALNTGELFF.

This clone was detected once. This rearrangement joins TRBV6-5 to TRBJ2-5; D possibly corresponds to TRBD1 (5 bases). The CDR3 is 15 amino acids. CDR1 and CDR2 from the germline V gene are MNHEY and SVGAGI. Trimming pared 0 bases from V and 4 bases from J, leaving 12 bases between. In DNA form, the CDR3 reads TGTGCCAGCAGTTACTCGGGGCGTGGTGGAGAGACCCAGTACTTC. This encodes CASSYSGRGGETQYF.

This clone was seen a handful of times. The V and J genes are TRBV10-3 and TRBJ1-1, with D possibly matching TRBD1 (6 bases). Trimming left V 10 bases short and J 3 bases short, with 18 bases between. CDR1 and CDR2 (germline): ENHRY, SYGVKD. The CDR3 length is 14 residues. The DNA of the CDR3 is TGTGCCAACCGGGGCCACAGGGATGACACTGAAGCTTTCTTT. It is translated as CANRGHRDDTEAFF.

The J gene is TRBJ2-2, the V gene TRBV6-2 or TRBV6-3; the match to TRBD2 covers 15 bases. The germline V gene has CDR1 MNHEY and CDR2 SVGEGT. V was pared by 6 bases and J by 7 bases, with 3 bases of the junction left unmatched. This CDR3 region has 15 residues. CDR3: CASSLGLAGGGELFF. The CDR3 region has the DNA TGTGCCAGCAGCTTGGGACTAGCGGGAGGCGGGGAGCTGTTTTTT.

The chain employs TRBV3-1 (or the pseudogene TRBV3-2) and TRBJ1-2; D gene ambiguous. Trimming removed 0 bases at V and 5 bases at J, with 13 bases between. CDR3 length: 15 amino acids. Germline CDR1 LGHDT, CDR2 YNNKEL (reference sequence). CDR3 residues: CASSQEPSRDYGYTF. CDR3 bases: TGTGCCAGCAGCCAAGAACCCAGCCGGGATTATGGCTACACCTTC.

V and J are TRBV28 and TRBJ2-5; D may be TRBD1 (6 bases). The germline gives CDR1 MDHEN, CDR2 SYDVKM. V shed 4 bases and J shed 0 bases, with 18 bases lying between them. The CDR3 runs to 17 residues. CDR3 region: CASSSPQGAAYQETQYF. The CDR3 nucleotides read TGTGCCAGCAGTTCACCACAGGGAGCCGCGTACCAAGAGACCCAGTACTTC.

This clone has more than one count but fewer than ten. The V and J genes are TRBV4-1 and TRBJ2-4; a weak D match, TRBD2 (6 bases). Germline V gene data show CDR1 as MGHRA and CDR2 as YSYEKL. The ends were cut back, 1 base at V and 0 bases at J, with 25 bases in the middle. This CDR3 has 21 amino acids. The CDR3 here is CASSQGAVGGRLPIAKNIQYF. The CDR3 DNA sequence: TGCGCCAGCAGCCAAGGCGCTGTGGGAGGACGCCTCCCAATAGCCAAAAACATTCAGTACTTC.

The rearrangement links TRBV30 to TRBJ2-5; 10 positions match TRBD2. Germline values: CDR1 GTSNPN, CDR2 SVGIG (reference sequence). The CDR3 spans 14 residues. V lost 4 bases, J lost 3 bases, and 5 bases stayed unmatched. The CDR3 is CAWNGGLAEETQYF. CDR3 nucleotides: TGTGCCTGGAATGGAGGACTAGCGGAAGAGACCCAGTACTTC.